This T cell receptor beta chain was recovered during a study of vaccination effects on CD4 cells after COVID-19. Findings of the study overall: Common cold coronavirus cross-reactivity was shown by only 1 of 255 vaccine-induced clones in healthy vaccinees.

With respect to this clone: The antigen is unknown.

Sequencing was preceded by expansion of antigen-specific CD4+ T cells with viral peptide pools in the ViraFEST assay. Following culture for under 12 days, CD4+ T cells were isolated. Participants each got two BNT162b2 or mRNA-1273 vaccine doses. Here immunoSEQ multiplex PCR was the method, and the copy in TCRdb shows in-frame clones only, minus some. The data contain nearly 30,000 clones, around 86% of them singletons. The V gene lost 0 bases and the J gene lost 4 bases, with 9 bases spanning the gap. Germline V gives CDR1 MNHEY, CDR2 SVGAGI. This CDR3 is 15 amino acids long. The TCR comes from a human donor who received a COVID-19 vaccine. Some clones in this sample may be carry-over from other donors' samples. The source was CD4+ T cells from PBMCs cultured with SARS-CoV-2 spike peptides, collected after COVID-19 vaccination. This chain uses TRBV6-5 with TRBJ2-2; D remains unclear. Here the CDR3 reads CASSYSGPITGELFF. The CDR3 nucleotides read TGTGCCAGCAGTTACTCCGGGCCGATCACCGGGGAGCTGTTTTTT.